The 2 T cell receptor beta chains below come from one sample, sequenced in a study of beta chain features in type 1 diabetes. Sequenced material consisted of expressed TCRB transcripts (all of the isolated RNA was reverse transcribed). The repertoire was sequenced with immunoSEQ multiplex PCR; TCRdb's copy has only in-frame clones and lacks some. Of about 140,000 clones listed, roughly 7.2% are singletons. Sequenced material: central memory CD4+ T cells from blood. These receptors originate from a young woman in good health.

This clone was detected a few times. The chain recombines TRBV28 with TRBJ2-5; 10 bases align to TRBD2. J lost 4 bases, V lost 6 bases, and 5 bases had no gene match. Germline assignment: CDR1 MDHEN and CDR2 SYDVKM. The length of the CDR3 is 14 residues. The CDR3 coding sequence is TGTGCCAGCAGGGTAGCGGGGGGAGGAGAGACCCAGTACTTC. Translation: CASRVAGGGETQYF. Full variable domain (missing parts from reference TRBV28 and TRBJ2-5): DVKVTQSSRYLVKRTGEKVFLECVQDMDHENMFWYRQDPGLGLRLIYFSYDVKMKEKGDIPEGYSVSREKKERFSLILESASTNQTSMYLCASRVAGGGETQYFGPGTRLLVL.

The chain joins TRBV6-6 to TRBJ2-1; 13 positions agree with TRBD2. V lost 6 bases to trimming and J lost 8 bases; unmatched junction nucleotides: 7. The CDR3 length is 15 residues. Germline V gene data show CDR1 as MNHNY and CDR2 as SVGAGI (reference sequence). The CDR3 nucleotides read TGTGCCAGCAGAAGCGGACTAGCGGGAGAGGATGAGCAGTTCTTC. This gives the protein CASRSGLAGEDEQFF.